This T cell receptor (beta chain) was retrieved from a study of blood T cell repertoires in COVID-19. Across the study: Sources were T cells, B-cell-depleted T cells, or PBMCs; the material itself was cDNA or gDNA.

Germline V gene lookup returns CDR1 SGDLS and CDR2 YYNGEE. V shed 0 bases, J shed 0 bases, and the junction held 2 bases outside the gene matches. The length of the CDR3 is 15 residues. Sequencing was performed with immunoSEQ multiplex PCR; in TCRdb, only in-frame clones are kept and a portion is missing. Of over 250,000 clones in the sample, more than 85% were seen once. Sequenced sample: peripheral blood. The chain couples TRBV9 to TRBJ2-7, with TRBD1 identical over 8 bases. This TCR derives from a woman in her twenties or thirties with COVID-19, enrolled during active disease. CDR3 nucleotides: TGTGCCAGCAGCGTAGGACAGGGGACCTCCTACGAGCAGTACTTC. Residues: CASSVGQGTSYEQYF.